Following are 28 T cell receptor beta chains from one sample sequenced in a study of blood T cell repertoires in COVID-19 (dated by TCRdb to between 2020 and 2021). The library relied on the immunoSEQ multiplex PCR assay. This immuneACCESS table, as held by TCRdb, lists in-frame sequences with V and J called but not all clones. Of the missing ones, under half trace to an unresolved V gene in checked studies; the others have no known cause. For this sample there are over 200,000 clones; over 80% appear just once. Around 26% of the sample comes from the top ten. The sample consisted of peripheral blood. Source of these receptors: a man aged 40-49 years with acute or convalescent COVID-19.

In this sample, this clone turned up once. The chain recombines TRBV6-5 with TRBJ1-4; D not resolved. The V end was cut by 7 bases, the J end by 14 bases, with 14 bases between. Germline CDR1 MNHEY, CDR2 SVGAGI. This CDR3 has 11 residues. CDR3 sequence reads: CASTDGVYLFF. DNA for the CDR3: TGTGCCAGCACCGACGGAGTATATCTGTTTTTT.

The CDR3 spells CASSLALAGETQYF. In DNA, the CDR3 is TGTGCCAGCAGCTTAGCTCTAGCGGGGGAGACCCAGTACTTC. The chain employs TRBV7-2 and TRBJ2-5, with 9 nucleotides matching TRBD2. V shed 0 bases and J 5 bases; nucleotides not matched to a gene: 1. The germline CDR1 and CDR2 sequences are SGHTA and FQGNSA. The CDR3 has 14 residues. Looking up the rest from reference TRBV7-2 and TRBJ2-5 gives the full variable domain: GAGVSQSPSNKVTEKGKDVELRCDPISGHTALYWYRQSLGQGLEFLIYFQGNSAPDKSGLPSDRFSAERTGGSVSTLTIQRTQQEDSAVYLCASSLALAGETQYFGPGTRLLVL.

CDR3 amino acids: CASSLEGQLTEAFF. CDR3 nucleotides: TGCGCCAGCAGCTTGGAGGGACAGCTCACTGAAGCTTTCTTT. This rearrangement joins TRBV5-1 to TRBJ1-1, with TRBD1 identical over 7 bases. V shed 0 bases and J 4 bases; nucleotides not matched to a gene: 3. The CDR3 runs to 14 residues. Germline CDR1 is SGHRS and CDR2 is YFSETQ.

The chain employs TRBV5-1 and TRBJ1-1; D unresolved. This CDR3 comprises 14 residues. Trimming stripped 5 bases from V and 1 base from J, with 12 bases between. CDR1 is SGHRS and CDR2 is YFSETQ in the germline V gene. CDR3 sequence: CASSWEFGNTEAFF. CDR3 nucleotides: TGCGCCAGCAGTTGGGAGTTTGGGAACACTGAAGCTTTCTTT. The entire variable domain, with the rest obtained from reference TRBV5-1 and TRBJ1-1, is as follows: KAGVTQTPRYLIKTRGQQVTLSCSPISGHRSVSWYQQTPGQGLQFLFEYFSETQRNKGNFPGRFSGRQFSNSRSEMNVSTLELGDSALYLCASSWEFGNTEAFFGQGTRLTVV.

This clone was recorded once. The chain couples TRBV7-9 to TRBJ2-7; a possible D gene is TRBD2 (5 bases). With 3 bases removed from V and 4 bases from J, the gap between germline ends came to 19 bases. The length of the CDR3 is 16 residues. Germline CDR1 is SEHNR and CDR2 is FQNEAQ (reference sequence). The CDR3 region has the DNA TGTGCCAGCAGCTTTGGGTCAGTAGCTTGGACTTACGAGCAGTACTTC. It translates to CASSFGSVAWTYEQYF.

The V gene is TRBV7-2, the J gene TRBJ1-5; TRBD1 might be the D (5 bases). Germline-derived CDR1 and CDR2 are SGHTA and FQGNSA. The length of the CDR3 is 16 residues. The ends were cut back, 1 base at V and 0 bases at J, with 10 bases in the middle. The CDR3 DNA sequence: TGTGCCAGCAGCTTAGGGACAATTTATAGCAATCAGCCCCAGCATTTT. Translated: CASSLGTIYSNQPQHF.

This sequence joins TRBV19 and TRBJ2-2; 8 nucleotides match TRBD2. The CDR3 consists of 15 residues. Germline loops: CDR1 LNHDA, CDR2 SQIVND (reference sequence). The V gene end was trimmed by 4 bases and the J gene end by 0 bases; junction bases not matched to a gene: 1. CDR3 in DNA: TGTGCCAGTAGTAAACTAGCGGCGAACACCGGGGAGCTGTTTTTT. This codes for CASSKLAANTGELFF.

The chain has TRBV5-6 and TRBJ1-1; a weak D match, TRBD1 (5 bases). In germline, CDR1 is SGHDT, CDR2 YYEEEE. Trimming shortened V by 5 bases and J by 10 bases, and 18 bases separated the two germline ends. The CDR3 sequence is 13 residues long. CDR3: CASRLGTPGVAFF. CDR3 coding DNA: TGTGCCAGCAGACTCGGGACTCCTGGAGTAGCTTTCTTT.

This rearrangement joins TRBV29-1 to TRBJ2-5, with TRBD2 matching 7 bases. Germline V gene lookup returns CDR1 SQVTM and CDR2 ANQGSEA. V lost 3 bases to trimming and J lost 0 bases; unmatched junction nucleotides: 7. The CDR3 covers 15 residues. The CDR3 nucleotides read TGCAGCGTTGATGGCCTAGCGGCGTACCAAGAGACCCAGTACTTC. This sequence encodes CSVDGLAAYQETQYF.

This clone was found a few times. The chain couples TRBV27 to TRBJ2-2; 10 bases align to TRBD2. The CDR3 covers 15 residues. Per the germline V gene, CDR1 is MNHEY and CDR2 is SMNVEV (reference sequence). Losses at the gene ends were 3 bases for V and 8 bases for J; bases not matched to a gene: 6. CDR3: CASSLRGLAVGELFF. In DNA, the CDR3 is TGTGCCAGCAGTTTGAGAGGACTAGCGGTAGGGGAGCTGTTTTTT.

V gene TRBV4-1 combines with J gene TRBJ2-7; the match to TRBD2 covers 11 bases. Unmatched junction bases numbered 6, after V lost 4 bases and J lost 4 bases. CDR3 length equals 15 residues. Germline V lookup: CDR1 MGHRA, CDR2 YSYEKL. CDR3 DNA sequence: TGCGCCAGCAGCCCCTCTAGCGGGAGGCTATACGAGCAGTACTTC. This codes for CASSPSSGRLYEQYF.

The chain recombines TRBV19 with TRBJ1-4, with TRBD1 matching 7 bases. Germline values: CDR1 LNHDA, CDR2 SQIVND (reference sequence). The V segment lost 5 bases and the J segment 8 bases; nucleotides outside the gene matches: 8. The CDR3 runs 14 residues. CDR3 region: CASSLRDSNEKLFF. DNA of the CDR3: TGTGCCAGTAGTTTAAGGGACAGTAACGAAAAACTGTTTTTT.

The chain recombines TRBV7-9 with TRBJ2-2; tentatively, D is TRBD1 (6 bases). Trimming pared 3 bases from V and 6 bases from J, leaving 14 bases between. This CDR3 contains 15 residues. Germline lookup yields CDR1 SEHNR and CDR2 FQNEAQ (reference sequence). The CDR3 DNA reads TGTGCCAGCAGCTTGTTTGAGGGGGTCGCCGGGGAGCTGTTTTTT. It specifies CASSLFEGVAGELFF.

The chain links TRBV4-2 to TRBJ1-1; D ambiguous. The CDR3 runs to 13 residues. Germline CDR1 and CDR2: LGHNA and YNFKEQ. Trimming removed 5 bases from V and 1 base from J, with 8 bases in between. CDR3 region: CASSDRGNTEAFF. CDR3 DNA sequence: TGTGCCAGCAGCGACCGGGGGAACACTGAAGCTTTCTTT.

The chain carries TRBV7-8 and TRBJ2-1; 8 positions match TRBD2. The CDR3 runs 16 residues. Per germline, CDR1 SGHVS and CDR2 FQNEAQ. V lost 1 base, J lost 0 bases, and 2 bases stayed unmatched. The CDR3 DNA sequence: TGTGCCAGCAGCTTAGTTGGGACTAGCTCCTACAATGAGCAGTTCTTC. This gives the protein CASSLVGTSSYNEQFF.

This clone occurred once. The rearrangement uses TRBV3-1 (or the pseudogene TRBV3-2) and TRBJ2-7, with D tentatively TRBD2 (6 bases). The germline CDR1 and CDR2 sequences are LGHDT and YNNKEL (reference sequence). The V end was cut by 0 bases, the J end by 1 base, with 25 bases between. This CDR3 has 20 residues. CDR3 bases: TGTGCCAGCAGCCAAGATCGGGTTATCGGGAGAACCCCCCGTTCCTACGAGCAGTACTTC. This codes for CASSQDRVIGRTPRSYEQYF.

The CDR3 DNA sequence: TGCGCCAGCAGCCGACAGGCAACCTCGGGAAATTCACCCCTCCACTTT. The encoded protein is CASSRQATSGNSPLHF. V and J are TRBV4-3 and TRBJ1-6; possible D gene TRBD1, 6 bases. V was trimmed by 4 bases and J by 7 bases, leaving 17 bases between them. The germline V gene encodes CDR1 LGHNA and CDR2 YSLEER. The CDR3 totals 16 residues.

The CDR3 DNA reads TGTGCCAGCGGACAGGGGGCGGGGATTTCAGGCTACACCTTC. Translating gives CASGQGAGISGYTF. V usage is TRBV6-5 and J usage is TRBJ1-2; 11 bases line up with TRBD1. This CDR3 has 14 amino acids. Unmatched junction bases numbered 10, after V lost 8 bases and J lost 8 bases. CDR1 and CDR2 from the germline V gene are MNHEY and SVGAGI.

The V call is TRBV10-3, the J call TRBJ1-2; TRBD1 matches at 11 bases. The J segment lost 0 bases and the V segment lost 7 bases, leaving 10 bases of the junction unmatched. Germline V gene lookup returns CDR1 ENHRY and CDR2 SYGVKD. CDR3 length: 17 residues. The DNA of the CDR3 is TGTGCCATCACCCCCGGGACAGGGGGGACCGCTAACTATGGCTACACCTTC. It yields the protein CAITPGTGGTANYGYTF.

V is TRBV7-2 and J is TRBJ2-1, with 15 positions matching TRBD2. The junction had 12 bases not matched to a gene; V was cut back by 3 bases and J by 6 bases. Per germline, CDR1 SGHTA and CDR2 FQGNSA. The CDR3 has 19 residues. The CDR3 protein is CASSLVLGTSGRWVNEQFF. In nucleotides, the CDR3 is TGTGCCAGCAGCTTGGTATTAGGGACTAGCGGGAGGTGGGTCAATGAGCAGTTCTTC.

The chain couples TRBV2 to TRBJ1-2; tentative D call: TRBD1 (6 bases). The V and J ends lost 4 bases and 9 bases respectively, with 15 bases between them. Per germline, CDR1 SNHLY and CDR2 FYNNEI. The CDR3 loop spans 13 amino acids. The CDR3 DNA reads TGTGCCAGCAGTGTTCAGGGGAACAACCGCTACACCTTC. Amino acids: CASSVQGNNRYTF.

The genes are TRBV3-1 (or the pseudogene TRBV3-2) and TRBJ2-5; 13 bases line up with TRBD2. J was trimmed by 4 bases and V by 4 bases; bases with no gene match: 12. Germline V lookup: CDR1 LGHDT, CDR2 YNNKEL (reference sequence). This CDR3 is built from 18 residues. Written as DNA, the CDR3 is TGTGCCAGCAGCCGAGACAGGGGGGGACTAGCGGGACGAGAGACCCAGTACTTC. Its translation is CASSRDRGGLAGRETQYF.

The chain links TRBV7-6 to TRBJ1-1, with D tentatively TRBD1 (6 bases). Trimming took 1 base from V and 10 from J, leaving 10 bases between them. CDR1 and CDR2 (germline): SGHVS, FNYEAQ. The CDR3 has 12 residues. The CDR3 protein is CASSLDLGAAFF. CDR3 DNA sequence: TGTGCCAGCAGCTTAGACCTGGGGGCAGCTTTCTTT.

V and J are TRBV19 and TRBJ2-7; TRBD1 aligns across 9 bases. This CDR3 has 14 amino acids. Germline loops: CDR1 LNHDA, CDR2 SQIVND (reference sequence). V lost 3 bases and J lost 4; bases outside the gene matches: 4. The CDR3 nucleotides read TGTGCCAGTAGTATGGCACAGGGGGCTTACGAGCAGTACTTC. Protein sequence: CASSMAQGAYEQYF.

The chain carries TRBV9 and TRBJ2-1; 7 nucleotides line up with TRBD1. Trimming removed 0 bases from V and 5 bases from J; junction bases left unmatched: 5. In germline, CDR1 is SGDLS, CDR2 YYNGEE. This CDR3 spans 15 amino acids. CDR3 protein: CASSVVGQFDNEQFF. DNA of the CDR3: TGTGCCAGCAGCGTAGTGGGACAGTTCGACAATGAGCAGTTCTTC.

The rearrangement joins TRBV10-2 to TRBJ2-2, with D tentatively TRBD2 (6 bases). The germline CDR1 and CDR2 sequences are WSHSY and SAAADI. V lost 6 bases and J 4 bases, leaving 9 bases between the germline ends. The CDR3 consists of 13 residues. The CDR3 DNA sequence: TGCGCCAGCAGGGACTACTCCACCGGGGAGCTGTTTTTT. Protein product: CASRDYSTGELFF.

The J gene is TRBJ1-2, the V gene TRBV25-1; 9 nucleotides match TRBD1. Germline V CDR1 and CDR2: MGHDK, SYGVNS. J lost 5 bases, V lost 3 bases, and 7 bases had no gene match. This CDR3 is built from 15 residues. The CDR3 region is CASSEGQGPHYGYTF. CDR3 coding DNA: TGTGCCAGCAGTGAGGGACAGGGACCCCATTATGGCTACACCTTC.

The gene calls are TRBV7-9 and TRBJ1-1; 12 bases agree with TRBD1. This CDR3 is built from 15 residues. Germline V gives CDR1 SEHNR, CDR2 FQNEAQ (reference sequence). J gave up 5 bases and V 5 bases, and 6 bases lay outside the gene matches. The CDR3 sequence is CASSPGDRGRTEAFF. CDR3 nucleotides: TGTGCCAGCAGCCCTGGGGACAGGGGGCGGACTGAAGCTTTCTTT.